The 27 T cell receptor beta chains presented below share a single source sample, sequenced in a study of CD8+ T cells in alopecia areata. Reverse transcribed after extraction, RNA yielded cDNA as the sequencing template. Profiling relied on immunoSEQ multiplex PCR, and the TCRdb table lists in-frame clones only, not all of them. The sample shows about 220,000 clones, about three fifths of them seen only once. Noted treatment: oral pan-JAK inhibitor, 5-10 mg twice daily. The sequencing used CD4+ T cells sorted from blood, collected at week 4, from a patient treated with tofacitinib. The receptors originated from a human donor with alopecia areata.

This chain connects TRBV9 to TRBJ2-5; 13 bases align to TRBD2. The V and J ends lost 3 bases and 5 bases, in that order; junction bases with no gene match: 7. This CDR3 spans 16 amino acids. Germline loops: CDR1 SGDLS, CDR2 YYNGEE. The CDR3 DNA sequence: TGTGCCAGCAGCGGCCGACTAGCGGGGGGAACCGAGACCCAGTACTTC. It yields the protein CASSGRLAGGTETQYF.

The chain employs TRBV4-3 and TRBJ2-3; no reliable D call. Germline V lookup: CDR1 LGHNA, CDR2 YSLEER. V lost 0 bases and J 6 bases, leaving 7 bases between the germline ends. This CDR3 region has 13 residues. CDR3 amino acids: CASSQDFQDTQYF. In DNA form, the CDR3 reads TGCGCCAGCAGCCAAGATTTTCAGGATACGCAGTATTTT.

The genes are TRBV30 and TRBJ1-2; D is unresolved. Germline CDR1 and CDR2: GTSNPN and SVGIG (reference sequence). V lost 6 bases to trimming and J lost 5 bases, with 10 bases between them. This CDR3 contains 11 residues. CDR3 residues: CACSVAYGYTF. The CDR3 DNA follows: TGTGCCTGCTCGGTGGCTTATGGCTACACCTTC.

The table lists this clone with a few counts. A junction boundary mismatches the germline segment, possibly from a read error. The V call is TRBV29-1, the J call TRBJ1-2, with TRBD1 identical over 12 bases. CDR1 is SQVTM, CDR2 ANQGSEA, per germline. There are 14 residues in the CDR3. The CDR3 DNA reads as TGCAGCGTGGAAGGTTGGGACAGGGGGCAGGGCTACACCTTC. Protein sequence: CSVEGWDRGQGYTF.

V gene TRBV4-3 combines with J gene TRBJ1-5; weak D call: TRBD1 (6 bases). Germline CDR1 reads LGHNA; CDR2 reads YSLEER. This CDR3 spans 16 amino acids. Between the trimmed V and J ends, which lost 0 bases and 6 bases, there was a span of 15 bases. CDR3 sequence reads: CASSQDLTQGGQPQHF. In DNA, the CDR3 is TGCGCCAGCAGCCAAGATTTGACACAGGGAGGTCAGCCCCAGCATTTT.

This clone appeared a few times. The chain links TRBV7-9 to TRBJ2-3; D gene ambiguous. CDR3 length: 15 residues. The V gene lost 0 bases and the J gene lost 0 bases, with 7 bases spanning the gap. Germline CDR1 and CDR2: SEHNR and FQNEAQ (reference sequence). In DNA form, the CDR3 reads TGTGCCAGCAGCTTAGCACGGGTGAGCACAGATACGCAGTATTTT. Translated: CASSLARVSTDTQYF.

V usage is TRBV19 and J usage is TRBJ1-1; D gene ambiguous. This CDR3 contains 13 residues. V lost 4 bases and J lost 2, with 8 bases in between. CDR1 LNHDA and CDR2 SQIVND come from the germline V gene (reference sequence). Here the CDR3 DNA reads TGTGCCAGTAGTACGCATACAAACACTGAAGCTTTCTTT. Translating gives CASSTHTNTEAFF.

Points on this clone: The junction and the germline gene differ at one end; a read error may be behind it. The V and J genes are TRBV6-1 and TRBJ2-1, with 15 bases aligning to TRBD2. The CDR3 is 15 amino acids. CDR1 and CDR2 (germline): MNHNS, SASEGT. CDR3 loop: CAISEGTSGGHEQFF. The CDR3 bases are TGTGCCATCAGTGAAGGGACTAGCGGGGGGCATGAGCAGTTCTTC.

V usage is TRBV4-3 and J usage is TRBJ2-5, with 11 bases fitting TRBD2. The CDR3 runs 17 residues. V lost 2 bases and J lost 3; bases outside the gene matches: 8. Germline CDR1 and CDR2: LGHNA and YSLEER. CDR3 region: CASSQSVLAGGKETQYF. The DNA of the CDR3 is TGCGCCAGCAGCCAATCGGTCCTAGCGGGGGGTAAAGAGACCCAGTACTTC.

The chain carries TRBV4-3 and TRBJ1-1, with D unclear. CDR3 size: 16 residues. Trimming removed 4 bases from V and 2 bases from J, with 17 bases in between. Germline assignment: CDR1 LGHNA and CDR2 YSLEER. The CDR3 is CASSLLSGNANTEAFF. The CDR3 DNA is TGCGCCAGCAGCCTTCTTTCGGGCAATGCAAACACTGAAGCTTTCTTT.

This chain joins TRBV7-3 and TRBJ1-1; D might be TRBD1 (6 bases). CDR1 is SGHTA and CDR2 is FQGTGA in the germline V gene. The CDR3 runs 14 residues. V dropped 2 bases and J dropped 4 bases, with 11 bases sitting between them. This CDR3 reads CASSLEGVGTEAFF. The CDR3 bases are TGTGCCAGCAGCTTAGAGGGGGTTGGCACTGAAGCTTTCTTT.

The V call is TRBV7-2, the J call TRBJ2-5; tentatively, D is TRBD1 (5 bases). The CDR3 has 16 amino acids. Germline CDR1 is SGHTA and CDR2 is FQGNSA. V shed 1 base and J shed 1 base, with 13 bases lying between them. CDR3 in amino acids: CASSLDWGWVQETQYF. The CDR3 bases are TGTGCCAGCAGCTTAGATTGGGGCTGGGTCCAAGAGACCCAGTACTTC.

V gene TRBV29-1 combines with J gene TRBJ2-5; 12 bases agree with TRBD1. The CDR3 contains 15 residues. Germline V gene data show CDR1 as SQVTM and CDR2 as ANQGSEA. V lost 7 bases to trimming and J lost 4 bases; unmatched junction nucleotides: 10. The CDR3 DNA reads TGCAGCGCTCTCGGGACAGGGGGCCGGGGAGAGACCCAGTACTTC. Translation gives CSALGTGGRGETQYF.

This chain joins TRBV29-1 and TRBJ2-1; D is undetermined. Trimming removed 3 bases from V and 0 bases from J, with 18 bases in between. This CDR3 is 17 amino acids long. Germline V lookup: CDR1 SQVTM, CDR2 ANQGSEA. The CDR3 DNA is TGCAGCGTTGATATGGTGGGGAAAAGACTCTCCTACAATGAGCAGTTCTTC. It encodes CSVDMVGKRLSYNEQFF.

V gene TRBV4-2 combines with J gene TRBJ2-3; 8 bases match TRBD1. Unmatched junction bases numbered 8, after V lost 2 bases and J lost 4 bases. CDR1 and CDR2 from the germline V gene are LGHNA and YNFKEQ. The CDR3 has 16 amino acids. The CDR3 loop is CASSQLDRGRSDTQYF. CDR3 nucleotides: TGTGCCAGCAGCCAACTAGACAGGGGTAGATCAGATACGCAGTATTTT.

The chain joins TRBV5-6 to TRBJ1-1, with TRBD1 as a possible D gene (5 bases). Per germline, CDR1 SGHDT and CDR2 YYEEEE. V dropped 4 bases and J dropped 3 bases, with 16 bases sitting between them. The CDR3 contains 15 residues. Written as DNA, the CDR3 is TGTGCCAGCAGCCGGAAAGAGGGGATGTACACTGAAGCTTTCTTT. Protein sequence: CASSRKEGMYTEAFF. Using reference TRBV5-6 and TRBJ1-1 for the parts outside the CDR3, the full variable domain is DAGVTQSPTHLIKTRGQQVTLRCSPKSGHDTVSWYQQALGQGPQFIFQYYEEEERQRGNFPDRFSGHQFPNYSSELNVNALLLGDSALYLCASSRKEGMYTEAFFGQGTRLTVV.

In DNA form, the CDR3 reads TGTGCCAGCAGCAGACAGGGTGGACATAGCAATCAGCCCCAGCATTTT. Amino acids: CASSRQGGHSNQPQHF. The gene calls are TRBV27 and TRBJ1-5, with TRBD1 matching 7 bases. CDR3 length: 16 residues. Germline CDR1 reads MNHEY; CDR2 reads SMNVEV (reference sequence). Trimming at V came to 6 bases and at J to 0 bases, leaving 8 bases not matched to a gene.

This clone was recorded once. The rearrangement links TRBV9 to TRBJ2-3, with D uncertain. The CDR3 consists of 13 residues. The V and J ends lost 0 bases and 4 bases respectively, with 6 bases between them. Germline loops: CDR1 SGDLS, CDR2 YYNGEE. The DNA for the CDR3 is TGTGCCAGCAGCGTAGGTGTCCCAGATACGCAGTATTTT. Amino acids: CASSVGVPDTQYF. Together with reference TRBV9 and TRBJ2-3, the CDR3 gives the full variable domain: DSGVTQTPKHLITATGQRVTLRCSPRSGDLSVYWYQQSLDQGLQFLIQYYNGEERAKGNILERFSAQQFPDLHSELNLSSLELGDSALYFCASSVGVPDTQYFGPGTRLTVL.

This chain uses TRBV4-2 with TRBJ2-3, with TRBD2 matching 11 bases. In germline, CDR1 is LGHNA, CDR2 YNFKEQ. The CDR3 loop spans 14 amino acids. V was clipped by 11 bases and J by 8 bases; unmatched bases: 12. The CDR3 DNA reads as TGTGCCGCGGGTCCCTCTAGCGGGGGGACTACGCAGTATTTT. Protein product: CAAGPSSGGTTQYF.

This clone came up a few times. The rearrangement uses TRBV28 and TRBJ2-3, with 8 bases that match TRBD1. Germline values: CDR1 MDHEN, CDR2 SYDVKM. The CDR3 has 14 residues. Losses at the gene ends were 5 bases for V and 5 bases for J; bases not matched to a gene: 6. The CDR3: CASSLTGGRDTQYF. CDR3 bases: TGTGCCAGCAGTCTCACAGGGGGAAGAGATACGCAGTATTTT.

V and J are TRBV2 and TRBJ2-3, with D possibly TRBD2 on 5 matching bases. Trimming removed 5 bases from V and 1 base from J, with 7 bases in between. The germline V gene encodes CDR1 SNHLY and CDR2 FYNNEI. CDR3 length: 13 residues. The CDR3 loop reads CASSRERTDTQYF. CDR3 nucleotides: TGTGCCAGCAGTCGGGAACGCACAGATACGCAGTATTTT.

The chain employs TRBV4-1 and TRBJ1-2; D remains ambiguous. The ends were cut back, 0 bases at V and 6 bases at J, with 8 bases in the middle. The CDR3 loop spans 13 amino acids. Germline V CDR1 and CDR2: MGHRA, YSYEKL. The DNA of the CDR3 is TGCGCCAGCAGCCAAGATCTGAGGGATGGCTACACCTTC. Its translation: CASSQDLRDGYTF.

The chain carries TRBV7-9 and TRBJ2-7; D is tentatively TRBD1 or TRBD2 (5 bases each). Trimming took 8 bases from V and 2 from J, leaving 10 bases between them. This CDR3 region has 12 residues. Germline values: CDR1 SEHNR, CDR2 FQNEAQ (reference sequence). CDR3 residues: CASGTSAYEQYF. The CDR3 nucleotides are TGTGCCAGCGGGACGTCAGCCTACGAGCAGTACTTC.

In its sample, this clone was seen once. This same CDR3 is encoded by further DNA sequences in the sample. The V and J genes are TRBV30 and TRBJ1-5; TRBD1 might be the D (5 bases). V lost 3 bases to trimming and J lost 2 bases, with 8 bases between them. CDR3 length: 13 residues. CDR1 and CDR2 (germline): GTSNPN, SVGIG (reference sequence). CDR3 loop: CAWSEGGNQPQHF. The CDR3 DNA follows: TGTGCCTGGAGCGAAGGGGGCAATCAGCCCCAGCATTTT. The full variable domain, with the rest looked up from reference TRBV30 and TRBJ1-5, is SQTIHQWPATLVQPVGSPLSLECTVEGTSNPNLYWYRQAAGRGLQLLFYSVGIGQISSEVPQNLSASRPQDRQFILSSKKLLLSDSGFYLCAWSEGGNQPQHFGDGTRLSIL.

The chain links TRBV2 to TRBJ2-7, with 7 bases identical to TRBD2. Germline V gives CDR1 SNHLY, CDR2 FYNNEI. V dropped 1 base and J dropped 3; count of bases not matched to a gene: 6. The CDR3 covers 15 residues. The chain's CDR3 is CASSEGLAKGYEQYF. CDR3 in DNA: TGTGCCAGCAGTGAAGGACTAGCCAAAGGCTACGAGCAGTACTTC.

V is TRBV29-1 and J is TRBJ2-7; TRBD2 agrees at 7 bases. V was clipped by 4 bases and J by 5 bases; unmatched bases: 11. The CDR3 covers 14 residues. Germline V gene data show CDR1 as SQVTM and CDR2 as ANQGSEA. The CDR3 spells CSVVVPARENEQYF. The DNA for the CDR3 is TGCAGCGTTGTGGTGCCAGCGCGGGAGAACGAGCAGTACTTC.

The rearrangement joins TRBV19 to TRBJ1-1; D not resolved. CDR3 length: 13 amino acids. Germline loops: CDR1 LNHDA, CDR2 SQIVND (reference sequence). V dropped 7 bases and J dropped 3 bases, with 12 bases sitting between them. CDR3 bases: TGTGCCAGTAAGGGCCCCGTCGACACTGAAGCTTTCTTT. Amino acid sequence: CASKGPVDTEAFF.